One and the same sample provided the 2 T cell receptor beta chains below, sequenced in a study of low-dose radiotherapy and immunotherapy resistance in tumors. Time point meaning: before trial treatment. First-strand cDNA used TRAV- and TRBV-specific primers, covering alpha and beta chains. Amplification of TCRs used a constant-region primer and V-primer adapter for about 21 PCR cycles. From the reads, TCRdb called clonotypes with MiXCR, one entry per CDR3 protein. The sample yields 40,000 or so distinct CDR3 sequences, around a third seen once. The sample was PBMCs, taken before treatment. The origin of the receptors is a male donor with gallbladder cancer.

Turning to this clonotype: A far larger clone differs by one base, so this is likely a read error. The chain is built from TRBV6-8 and TRBJ1-2; D is perhaps TRBD1 (5 bases). The V end was cut by 8 bases, the J end by 5 bases, with 12 bases between. CDR1 and CDR2 (germline): MNHGY, SAAAGT. The length of the CDR3 is 12 residues. Here the CDR3 DNA reads TGTGCCAGCTCAAAGGGGTCGTATGGCTACACCTTC. Residues: CASSKGSYGYTF.

In its sample, this clonotype was seen a few times. This chain connects TRBV2 to TRBJ2-7; perhaps TRBD2 as D (7 bases). Germline assignment: CDR1 SNHLY and CDR2 FYNNEI. V was pared by 8 bases and J by 0 bases, with 20 bases between. The CDR3 length is 16 residues. The CDR3 region has the DNA TGTGCCAGCTGGGGGCGCGGGAGCCCCAACTCCTACGAGCAGTACTTC. It translates to CASWGRGSPNSYEQYF.